The T cell receptor (beta chain) described here comes from a study of CD8+ T cells in alopecia areata. About the research overall: A regimen of oral tofacitinib, 5 to 10 mg twice daily, was given to treated patients.

This clone was seen a handful of times. The target antigen is unknown. General study points: Researchers report lesional scalp, most notably alopecia totalis/universalis, outstripped normal scalp in clonality. Sharing of TCR sequences between patients (possibly for HLA-related reasons) was less clear than in mice.

Researchers picked out CD4+ and CD8+ T cells from PBMCs by sorting. Sequencing used cDNA as its template, made by extracting RNA and reverse transcribing it. Libraries were prepared by immunoSEQ multiplex PCR; TCRdb keeps only in-frame clonotypes and omits some of them. The repertoire has over 110,000 clones, about half of them found once; the top ten carry more than 0.95%. This receptor was taken from a human donor with alopecia areata. This specimen consisted of CD4+ T cells sorted from blood, obtained at week 0.

The CDR3 reads CASSLIYEQYF. DNA of the CDR3: TGTGCCAGCAGCTTAATCTACGAGCAGTACTTC. The rearrangement joins TRBV11-2 to TRBJ2-5; D unclear. The J call is uncertain, as TRBJ2-7 better fits the DNA end. The CDR3 is 11 amino acids. Germline CDR1 is SGHAT and CDR2 is FQNNGV.